This T cell receptor (beta chain) derives from a study of T cell repertoires in cytomegalovirus infection. Overall study context: CMV infection together with matching HLA type was indicated by public TCR beta signatures.

On this clonotype: Antigen: not known.

With 8 bases removed from V and 2 bases from J, the gap between germline ends came to 13 bases. This CDR3 comprises 15 residues. From germline, CDR1 is SGHTA and CDR2 FQGNSA. MiXCR, run by TCRdb on the reads, gives a single entry per CDR3 protein. Of 300,000 to 400,000 distinct CDR3 sequences in the sample, about 27% were seen once. The TCR was taken from a human donor in good health (CMV status not recorded). Some clones in this sample may be carry-over from other donors' samples. The rearrangement joins TRBV7-2 to TRBJ1-6, with D unresolved. Material: cultured PBMCs, obtained from culture after CMV antigen stimulation. The CDR3 coding sequence is TGTGCCAGCGGATTCGGACCGCCCTATAATTCACCCCTCCACTTT. Protein: CASGFGPPYNSPLHF.